This T cell receptor (beta chain) appears in the sequencing data of a study of technical replicates of blood from a handful of donors (dated by TCRdb to the late 2010s). Notes on this clone: The target of this receptor is not known. Base qualities are not at hand, and no much larger clone is one base apart.

The library was produced with the immunoSEQ multiplex PCR assay. This immuneACCESS table, as held by TCRdb, lists in-frame sequences with V and J called but not all clones. Of the missing ones, under half trace to an unresolved V gene in checked studies; the others have no known cause. The sample contains around 92,000 clones, roughly 96% of them found a single time. Around 0.21% of the sample is held by the ten biggest clonotypes. The germline V gene (reference sequence) supplies CDR1 LNHNV and CDR2 YYDKDF. Trimming accounts for 5 bases at V and 7 bases at J, while the number of junction bases matched to no gene is 10. Including the terminal cysteine and phenylalanine, the CDR3 comprises 14 residues. The sequence is cut down to CDR3 DNA, 42 bases in frame from base 1.

The rearrangement combines TRBV15 with TRBJ1-2, with TRBD1 matching 7 junction bases. The sequenced sample was T cells isolated from PBMCs. The source of this sequence is a human donor in good health. The DNA sequence is given as TGTGCCACCAGCCCACAGACAGGGCCTGGTGGCTACACCTTC. Its amino acids are CATSPQTGPGGYTF.